This entry features one T cell receptor beta chain sequence. This entry comes from a study of blood T cell repertoires in COVID-19. Across the whole study: Nucleic acid was either cDNA or gDNA, and it came from T cells, B-cell-depleted T cells, or PBMCs.

Sequencing used immunoSEQ multiplex PCR; TCRdb keeps in-frame clones, though not all of them. The data contain 200,000 to 250,000 clones, roughly 82% of them seen just once; the ten biggest clones take up 9.7%. Sequencing input: peripheral blood. The sequence came from a man in his fifties or sixties with active or convalescent COVID-19.

Here the CDR3 DNA reads TGTGCCAGCAGTTCGGCCGGGACTAGCCTCGTTATAAGCTACAATGAGCAGTTCTTC. Translated: CASSSAGTSLVISYNEQFF. The gene calls are TRBV28 and TRBJ2-1; TRBD2 matches 9 bases. Germline CDR1 and CDR2: MDHEN and SYDVKM. V was pared by 4 bases and J by 3 bases, with 16 bases of the junction left unmatched. CDR3 length: 19 residues. The full variable domain, with the rest looked up from reference TRBV28 and TRBJ2-1, is DVKVTQSSRYLVKRTGEKVFLECVQDMDHENMFWYRQDPGLGLRLIYFSYDVKMKEKGDIPEGYSVSREKKERFSLILESASTNQTSMYLCASSSAGTSLVISYNEQFFGPGTRLTVL.